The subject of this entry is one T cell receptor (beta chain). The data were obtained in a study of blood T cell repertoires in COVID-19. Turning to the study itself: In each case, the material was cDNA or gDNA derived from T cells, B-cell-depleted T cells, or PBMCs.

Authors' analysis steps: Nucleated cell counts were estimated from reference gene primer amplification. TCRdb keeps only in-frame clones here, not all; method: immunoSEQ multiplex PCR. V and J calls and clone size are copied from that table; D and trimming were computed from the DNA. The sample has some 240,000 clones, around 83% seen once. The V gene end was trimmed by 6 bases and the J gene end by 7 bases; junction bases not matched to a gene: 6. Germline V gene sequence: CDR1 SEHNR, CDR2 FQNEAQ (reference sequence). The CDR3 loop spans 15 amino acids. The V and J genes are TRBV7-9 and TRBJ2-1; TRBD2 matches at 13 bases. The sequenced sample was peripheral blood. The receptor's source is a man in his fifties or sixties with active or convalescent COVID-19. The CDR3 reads CASSSTSGRANEQFF. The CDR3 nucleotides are TGTGCCAGCAGTTCAACTAGCGGGAGGGCAAATGAGCAGTTCTTC.